This section outlines one T cell receptor beta chain sequence together with its context. TCRdb keeps only in-frame clones here, not all; method: immunoSEQ multiplex PCR. Of roughly 220,000 clones listed, roughly 88% are singletons. Deletions cut 4 bases from V and 8 bases from J, with 14 bases between. The CDR3 sequence is 14 residues long. Germline loops: CDR1 LNHDA, CDR2 SQIVND (reference sequence). The data were obtained in a study of blood T cell repertoires in COVID-19. The chain recombines TRBV19 with TRBJ1-4; TRBD1 might be the D (5 bases). This TCR was recovered from a young man who had recovered from COVID-19. The source material was peripheral blood. In nucleotides, the CDR3 is TGTGCCAGTAGTACAACTCTTCGGACAGAAAAACTGTTTTTT. The encoded protein is CASSTTLRTEKLFF.